This T cell receptor beta chain was retrieved from a study of blood T cell repertoires in COVID-19 (dated by TCRdb to 2020 to 2021). Context from the whole study: Samples covering the acute and convalescent phases of COVID-19 were provided by collaborators in the United States, Italy and Spain. HLA class I and class II types, where available, came from metadata supplied by the sample provider rather than from assay-based typing. A freely available public database, intended as a resource for researchers studying the immune response to SARS-CoV-2, is where the repertoires were released. Subjects who had been exposed to COVID-19, were actively infected with it, or had recovered from it provided the deeply sampled blood TCRbeta repertoires that made up the dataset. The prospective study material was composed of cDNA or gDNA derived from T cells, B-cell-depleted T cells, or PBMCs. The samples were drawn from two sources: the first 160 participants of the ongoing ImmuneRACE study, and about 1,300 subjects contributed by 6 global collaborators. A de-identified subject ID, COVID-19 status, age in years and sex were almost always included in the sample metadata. Study-level results and caveats: How much clinical and demographic metadata was included differed by source and by participant, and the metadata was provided uncurated.

Points on this clone: Its antigen has not been determined. Base qualities are missing; no much larger clone stands one base away.

In the prospective study, participants were roughly 18 to 100 years old, resided in about two dozen geographic areas of the United States, and were enrolled through a virtual design. In the prospective study, participants were assigned to cohorts based on the clinical history participants reported in a screening survey and a study questionnaire. Recovered participants in ImmuneRACE Cohort 3 were defined as having two consecutive negative NP/OP PCR tests, clearance from a healthcare professional, or resolution of symptoms. Each participant in the prospective study had whole blood, serum and a nasopharyngeal or oropharyngeal swab collected by mobile phlebotomists. Over a roughly 2-month period, participants in the prospective study had the option of providing additional blood draws and questionnaires. Prospective study blood samples were shipped either frozen or at room temperature before DNA extraction.

TCRbeta CDR3 regions were amplified from genomic DNA by means of the immunoSEQ Assay, a bias-controlled multiplex PCR. As for the original processing: Nucleated cell counts per sample were estimated from amplification of reference gene primers within the assay. To quantify the absolute abundance of each unique TCRbeta CDR3 rearrangement, sequence reads were collapsed and filtered. For each sample, productive Simpson clonality was calculated by taking the square root of Simpson's diversity index across productive rearrangements. The clones in this table, taken by TCRdb from immuneACCESS, are in-frame only. Not every clone is retained; where verified, under half of the shortfall comes from an unresolved V gene, and the cause of the rest is unknown. V and J calls plus clone size are reproduced from that table; the DNA served to infer D and trimming. For this sample there are fewer than 350,000 clones; around 85% appear just once. The ten largest clones represent 5.5% to 7% of the sample.

This receptor was taken from a woman in her 40s who had recovered from COVID-19. Specimen: PBMCs or T cells enriched from blood (not recorded which).

The nucleotide sequence is TGTGCCAGCAGTTACTCGGGGACAGGGAACACTGAAGCTTTCTTT. Its product reads: CASSYSGTGNTEAFF. The rearrangement combines TRBV6-2 or TRBV6-3 with TRBJ1-1, and 8 junction bases match TRBD1. The CDR3 numbers 15 residues from cysteine through phenylalanine. Of all the DNA, just the CDR3 is kept, 45 bases in frame from base 1. CDR1 MNHEY and CDR2 SVGEGT were looked up in the germline V gene. Trimming removed 0 bases from V and 1 base from J; the gene matches leave 1 base unexplained.